These T cell receptor beta chains were read from a single sample in a study of cytomegalovirus exposure and HLA in healthy donors. The protocol was immunoSEQ multiplex PCR, while the TCRdb copy is restricted to in-frame clones and leaves out a portion. This table holds around 150,000 clones, 60% to 80% found once. Material for sequencing was PBMCs. The receptors originated from a male donor in good health and CMV-seronegative. The CDR3 runs from the conserved cysteine through the conserved F or W. The D gene is left open where the match is weak. Rows may omit the clone size; those that give it use once, few, many or a size class.

D | size | J | V | CDR3 | DNA
NA | NA | TRBJ1-3 | TRBV29-1 | CSAKNGDTIYF | TGCAGCGCGAAGAACGGTGACACCATATATTTT
NA | NA | TRBJ2-2 | TRBV13 | CASRLTTGELFF | TGTGCCAGCAGACTAACTACCGGGGAGCTGTTTTTT
NA | NA | TRBJ1-2 | TRBV6-5 | CASSPLEREFYGYTF | TGTGCCAGCAGCCCCCTAGAACGGGAGTTCTATGGCTACACCTTC
TRBD1 | few | TRBJ1-5 | TRBV6-6 | CASSYSTGGGQPQHF | TGTGCCAGCAGTTACTCGACAGGGGGAGGTCAGCCCCAGCATTTT
NA | once | TRBJ2-1 | TRBV9 | CASSVGSERDEQFF | TGTGCCAGCAGCGTAGGTAGCGAAAGGGATGAGCAGTTCTTC
TRBD2 | NA | TRBJ2-7 | TRBV11-3 | CASSPLAGGPEQYF | TGTGCCAGCAGCCCTCTAGCGGGGGGGCCCGAGCAGTACTTC
TRBD2 | NA | TRBJ2-5 | TRBV27 | CASRDWEGEQQETQYF | TGTGCCAGCAGGGACTGGGAGGGAGAACAGCAAGAGACCCAGTACTTC
NA | NA | TRBJ1-1 | TRBV12-5 | CASGLVEGDTEAFF | TGTGCTAGTGGTTTGGTAGAGGGGGACACTGAAGCTTTCTTT
TRBD1 | NA | TRBJ2-7 | TRBV5-1 | CASSLTTGGPYEQYF | TGCGCCAGCAGCTTGACTACAGGGGGGCCCTACGAGCAGTACTTC
TRBD2 | NA | TRBJ2-5 | TRBV6-1 | CASSRTSGVEETQYF | TGTGCCAGCAGTCGGACTAGCGGGGTTGAAGAGACCCAGTACTTC
NA | once | TRBJ2-7 | TRBV5-4 | CASSSSASEQYF | TGTGCCAGCAGCTCGAGCGCCTCCGAGCAGTACTTC
NA | few | TRBJ2-7 | TRBV21-1 | CASSPPAGSEEQYF | TGTGCCAGCAGCCCCCCCGCGGGGTCAGAGGAGCAGTACTTC
NA | NA | TRBJ2-5 | TRBV20-1 | CSVGLETQYF | TGCAGTGTCGGGTTAGAGACCCAGTACTTC
NA | few | TRBJ2-2 | TRBV27 | CASSTPQGGLDSIGELFF | TGTGCCAGCAGTACACCACAGGGAGGACTAGATTCCATCGGGGAGCTGTTTTTT
NA | NA | TRBJ2-5 | TRBV20-1 | CSAWAGETQYF | TGCAGTGCTTGGGCGGGCGAGACCCAGTACTTC
NA | NA | TRBJ1-6 | TRBV6-6 | CASSSTGSGSPLHF | TGTGCCAGCAGTTCCACGGGTTCTGGGTCACCCCTCCACTTT
NA | NA | TRBJ1-1 | TRBV27 | CASSLGGGGSEAFF | TGTGCCAGCAGTTTAGGTGGGGGGGGTAGTGAAGCTTTCTTT
NA | few | TRBJ2-1 | TRBV4-2 | CASSQDGGTSYNEQFF | TGTGCCAGCAGCCAAGATGGAGGTACCTCCTACAATGAGCAGTTCTTC
TRBD2 | NA | TRBJ2-3 | TRBV11-1 | CASSFSGGYTDTQYF | TGTGCCAGCAGCTTCAGCGGGGGGTACACAGATACGCAGTATTTT
NA | NA | TRBJ1-2 | TRBV28 | CASRATLGQGYGYTF | TGTGCCAGCCGAGCGACCCTAGGACAAGGCTATGGCTACACCTTC
NA | NA | TRBJ2-3 | TRBV7-2 | CASSLARSTDTQYF | TGTGCCAGCAGCTTAGCGCGAAGCACAGATACGCAGTATTTT
NA | NA | TRBJ1-2 | TRBV19 | CARQTEGRGYTF | TGTGCCAGACAGACCGAGGGCAGGGGCTACACCTTC
NA | NA | TRBJ2-3 | TRBV5-4 | CASSQSDTQYF | TGTGCCAGCAGCCAGTCGGATACGCAGTATTTT
TRBD1 | NA | TRBJ1-6 | TRBV5-1 | CASSGSETGDSPLHF | TGCGCCAGCAGCGGGTCGGAGACAGGGGACTCACCCCTCCACTTT
NA | NA | TRBJ1-4 | TRBV10-3 | CAISESRGFGEKLFF | TGTGCCATCAGTGAGTCAAGGGGGTTTGGTGAAAAACTGTTTTTT
NA | NA | TRBJ1-2 | TRBV28 | CASSSPSRSYGYTF | TGTGCCAGCAGTTCTCCTTCACGGAGCTATGGCTACACCTTC
TRBD1 | NA | TRBJ1-5 | TRBV19 | CASSEGQGGGQPQHF | TGTGCCAGTAGTGAGGGGCAGGGGGGAGGACAGCCCCAGCATTTT
NA | NA | TRBJ2-7 | TRBV6-1 | CASSDQGYEQYF | TGTGCCAGCAGTGATCAGGGCTACGAGCAGTACTTC
TRBD1 | NA | TRBJ2-7 | TRBV5-1 | CASSKGQGAFYEQYF | TGCGCCAGCAGCAAGGGACAGGGGGCCTTTTACGAGCAGTACTTC
TRBD2 | NA | TRBJ2-3 | TRBV2 | CASSSMTSGSDTQYF | TGTGCCAGCAGTTCAATGACTAGCGGGAGTGATACGCAGTATTTT
TRBD1 | NA | TRBJ1-3 | TRBV9 | CASSTTGGSGNTIYF | TGTGCCAGCAGCACAACAGGGGGCTCTGGAAACACCATATATTTT
TRBD2 | NA | TRBJ2-1 | TRBV6-1 | CASLPSGNNEQFF | TGTGCCAGCCTGCCTAGCGGGAATAATGAGCAGTTCTTC
NA | NA | TRBJ2-7 | TRBV6-5 | CASSRSGLYEQYF | TGTGCCAGCAGCCGTAGCGGCCTCTACGAGCAGTACTTC
NA | NA | TRBJ1-1 | TRBV19 | CASSIWQEDTEAFF | TGTGCCAGTAGTATTTGGCAGGAAGACACTGAAGCTTTCTTT
NA | NA | TRBJ1-2 | TRBV7-2 | CASSFAQPLYGYTF | TGTGCCAGCAGCTTCGCGCAACCCCTTTATGGCTACACCTTC
NA | NA | TRBJ1-3 | TRBV7-9 | CSGGGENTIYF | TGTTCCGGGGGAGGAGAAAACACCATATATTTT
NA | NA | TRBJ2-4 | TRBV12-1 | CASSSPIEGGGKNIQYF | TGTGCCAGCAGCTCCCCCATTGAAGGCGGTGGCAAAAACATTCAGTACTTC
TRBD1 | NA | TRBJ2-3 | TRBV28 | CASSQDRNSDTQYF | TGTGCCAGCAGTCAGGACAGGAATTCAGATACGCAGTATTTT
TRBD2 | NA | TRBJ2-6 | TRBV19 | CASSTLGGAGANVLTF | TGTGCCAGTAGTACCCTCGGGGGGGCGGGGGCCAACGTCCTGACTTTC
NA | few | TRBJ2-7 | TRBV6-5 | CASSRDSISYEQYF | TGTGCCAGCAGCCGGGACTCAATATCCTACGAGCAGTACTTC
NA | NA | TRBJ2-2 | TRBV6-4 | CASSASAYTGELFF | TGTGCCAGCAGCGCTAGCGCATACACCGGGGAGCTGTTTTTT
TRBD2 | NA | TRBJ2-3 | TRBV6-5 | CASSASGSAVTQYF | TGTGCCAGCAGTGCTAGCGGGAGTGCAGTCACGCAGTATTTT
TRBD1 | NA | TRBJ1-4 | TRBV7-2 | CASSRRTGINEKLFF | TGTGCCAGCAGCCGCCGGACAGGCATTAATGAAAAACTGTTTTTT
NA | NA | TRBJ2-7 | TRBV10-3 | CAISESSGSSYEQYF | TGTGCCATCAGTGAGTCATCGGGATCCTCCTACGAGCAGTACTTC
NA | once | TRBJ1-1 | TRBV5-4 | CASSVRGDTEAFF | TGTGCCAGCAGCGTCAGGGGCGACACTGAAGCTTTCTTT